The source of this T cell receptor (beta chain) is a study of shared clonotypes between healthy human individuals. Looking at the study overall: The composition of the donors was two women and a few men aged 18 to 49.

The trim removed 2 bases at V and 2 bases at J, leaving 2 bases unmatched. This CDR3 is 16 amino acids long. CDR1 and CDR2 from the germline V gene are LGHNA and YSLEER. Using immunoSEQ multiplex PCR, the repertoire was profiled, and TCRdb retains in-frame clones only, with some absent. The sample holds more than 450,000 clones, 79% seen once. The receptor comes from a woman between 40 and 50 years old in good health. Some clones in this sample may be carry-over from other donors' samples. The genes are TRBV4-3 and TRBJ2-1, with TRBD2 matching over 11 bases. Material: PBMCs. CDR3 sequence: CASSQRLAGTYNEQFF. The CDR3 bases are TGCGCCAGCAGCCAAAGACTAGCGGGAACCTACAATGAGCAGTTCTTC.